This TCR beta chain was recovered during a study of Japanese encephalitis immunity and Zika vaccine responses (dated by TCRdb to about 2021). Study-wide context: Each included participant got alum-adjuvanted ZPIV three times, at weeks 0, 4 and 28, with every dose being 5.0 ug. Two to three months ahead of the first ZPIV dose, more than ten participants were given JEV vaccine (IXIARO) as a two-dose regimen with the doses 28 days apart. One dose of YFV vaccine (YF-VAX) was administered before ZPIV to eleven to twelve participants, and nine participants were flavivirus-naive. For TCR sequencing, roughly six representative participants were chosen from each pre-vaccination group, with samples at week 0 (after pre-vaccination, before ZPIV) and week 52. TCR repertoires from a few flavivirus-naive individuals were additionally analyzed at weeks 2, 6 and 52 after the start of ZPIV vaccination. For stimulation, either ZIKV structural-protein peptide pools divided into flavivirus-conserved and non-conserved sets were used, or JEV or YFV peptides matching the pre-vaccination. ZIKV peptides were 15-mers overlapping by 11 residues, selected for NetMHCpan/NetMHCII-predicted epitopes with affinity below 50 nM. The study examined whether earlier vaccination against Japanese encephalitis virus (JEV) or yellow fever virus (YFV) influenced CD4 T cell responses to the Zika vaccine. Study-wide findings and limitations: Rather than the whole vaccinated cohort, the analysis covered just a subset of trial participants, namely those who received three doses and had adequate samples. Samples clustered by participant with no similarity between individuals, suggesting no public TCRs were detected. Only a few individuals showed CD8 T cell responses to the ZIKV peptide pools, and those responses were of very low magnitude. JEV-pre-vaccinated donors showed higher repertoire similarity across time-points and stimulations than YFV-pre-vaccinated donors, indicating more clonotypes common to ZIKV and JEV stimulation. In JEV-pre-vaccinated donors, the repertoire richness of CD4 T cells responding to conserved ZIKV epitopes decreased significantly after ZPIV. The individual peptides behind the cross-reactive responses were not identified because limits on sample size made peptide-pool deconvolution impossible.

According to the germline V gene, CDR1 reads SGHTA and CDR2 reads FQGTGA. For this chain, trimming is 3 bases at the V end and 6 bases at the J end, and the number of junction bases without a gene match is 2. From the cysteine up to the phenylalanine, the CDR3 has a length of 14 residues. CDR3 DNA only is kept here, 42 bases in frame from base 1. This clonotype registers as hyperexpanded (1% or more) within its sample. Qualities for individual bases were not recorded, and no much larger clone is one base off. PBMCs were stained with CellTrace CFSE and grown for 6 days in RPMI containing roughly 8% human serum and peptide pools at 1 ug/mL each. On a BD FACSAria, proliferating CD4 T cells were sorted without fixation as live CD56-CD19-CD16-CD3+CD4+ CFSE-low cells. The enrolled adults were healthy, and microneutralization screening showed them to be seronegative for ZIKV, JEV, YFV, DENV and WNV. Samples were obtained from a phase 1, double-blinded, randomized, placebo-controlled trial of an alum-adjuvanted Zika purified-inactivated virus (ZPIV) vaccine. Peripheral blood mononuclear cells were isolated using a standard procedure and then kept frozen in liquid nitrogen until they were used.

The library was made by 5' RACE. Before sequencing, the TCRbeta libraries were pooled in proportion to the number of cells sorted for each library. Total RNA was extracted from sorted cells with RNAzol RT, and cDNA was synthesized with an oligo(dT) primer and a template-switching oligo. The TCRbeta V-CDR3-J region was amplified by PCR between a SMARTer oligo primer and a TCRbeta constant-region primer using Kapa HiFi. A second PCR attached Illumina adaptors and sample-specific index barcodes, followed by HighPrep bead cleanup and Bioanalyzer confirmation of a band of roughly 650 bp. Libraries were sequenced on an Illumina MiSeq with 2x151 bp paired-end reads. Processing in the source paper ran as follows. An in-house Java program demultiplexed the reads, while MiXCR assigned TCRbeta annotations and counted clonotypes. Repertoire overlap was assessed with Morisita-Horn indices from the R package vegan, and UPGMA clustering and Circos plots of recurring clonotypes were generated. Shannon diversity and richness were normalized to the highest possible value given the input cell numbers, yielding values from 0 to 1. CDR3beta sequences were aligned with MUSCLE, distances computed with SeqinR, and multidimensional scaling plotted in R. The public reads were reanalyzed by TCRdb: fastp trimming at Q25, MiXCR alignment, in-frame beta chains only. Every CDR3 protein is listed once, alongside the most common genes and DNA of its rows. TCRdb's processing, not the study's, gives the V and J calls here. For this sample there are about 600 distinct CDR3 sequences; over 2% appear just once. Around 24% of the sample is taken by the ten largest.

The sequencing used antigen-activated CD4+ T cells from blood, cultured, collected during a Zika inactivated vaccine study. Rearrangement joined TRBV7-3 to TRBJ2-1, and 10 junction bases match TRBD2. This receptor was obtained from an adult woman who received an inactivated Zika virus vaccine. The sequenced DNA is TGTGCCAGCAGCTTTAGCGGGGGGAGCAATGAGCAGTTCTTC. Its translation is CASSFSGGSNEQFF.